Each of the 9 T cell receptor beta chains below was sequenced from the same sample in a study of blood T cell repertoires in COVID-19. TCRdb's table, derived via immunoSEQ multiplex PCR, lists solely in-frame clones and lacks some. The sample comprises 200,000 to 250,000 clones, roughly 90% of which are singletons, and about 4.8% rests with the top ten. Sequenced sample: peripheral blood. The receptors here all came from a woman aged 40 to 50 with acute or convalescent COVID-19.

The chain carries TRBV27 and TRBJ1-2; 7 bases are shared with TRBD1. The V gene's germline CDR1 is MNHEY and CDR2 SMNVEV (reference sequence). The CDR3 covers 14 residues. V lost 6 bases, J lost 6 bases, and 10 bases stayed unmatched. CDR3 amino acids: CASSTQDRVHGYTF. CDR3 nucleotide sequence: TGTGCCAGCAGCACCCAAGACAGGGTCCATGGCTACACCTTC.

The CDR3 nucleotides read TGTGCCAGCCGCTCCGCGGGGTCGCATGGCTACACCTTC. Translating gives CASRSAGSHGYTF. The gene calls are TRBV27 and TRBJ1-2; D gene uncertain. Trimming left V 8 bases short and J 6 bases short, with 16 bases between. The CDR3 runs 13 residues. CDR1 is MNHEY and CDR2 is SMNVEV in the germline V gene (reference sequence).

The rearrangement uses TRBV30 and TRBJ1-1; D gene uncertain. The CDR3 has 14 residues. Germline CDR1 and CDR2: GTSNPN and SVGIG (reference sequence). V lost 0 bases and J lost 6, with 14 bases in between. CDR3 amino acids: CAWSVLAPVAEAFF. In DNA, the CDR3 is TGTGCCTGGAGTGTACTTGCCCCCGTCGCTGAAGCTTTCTTT.

J is TRBJ2-3 and V is TRBV9, with 8 bases that match TRBD2. The CDR3 is made up of 13 amino acids. J was trimmed by 8 bases and V by 3 bases; bases with no gene match: 5. CDR1 and CDR2 from the germline V gene are SGDLS and YYNGEE. The DNA of the CDR3 is TGTGCCAGCAGCGCGGGGGGGGCCAGTACGCAGTATTTT. Residues: CASSAGGASTQYF. Supplemented by reference TRBV9 and TRBJ2-3, the full variable domain reads DSGVTQTPKHLITATGQRVTLRCSPRSGDLSVYWYQQSLDQGLQFLIQYYNGEERAKGNILERFSAQQFPDLHSELNLSSLELGDSALYFCASSAGGASTQYFGPGTRLTVL.

V is TRBV15 and J is TRBJ1-2, with D maybe TRBD1 (5 bases). This CDR3 spans 12 amino acids. CDR1 LNHNV and CDR2 YYDKDF come from the germline V gene (reference sequence). V was pared by 0 bases and J by 14 bases, with 13 bases between. CDR3 loop: CATSRDKTRGTF. The CDR3 DNA reads TGTGCCACCAGCAGAGATAAGACCCGGGGGACCTTC.

The J gene is TRBJ1-1, the V gene TRBV2, with a weak D call TRBD1 (5 bases). Germline V lookup: CDR1 SNHLY, CDR2 FYNNEI. V lost 2 bases and J 4 bases, leaving 11 bases between the germline ends. The CDR3 runs to 14 residues. CDR3 loop: CASSETGGITEAFF. Here the CDR3 DNA reads TGTGCCAGCAGTGAAACCGGGGGTATCACTGAAGCTTTCTTT.

This CDR3 is CASSLGSGGFQETQYF. In nucleotides, the CDR3 is TGTGCCAGCAGCTTAGGTAGCGGGGGGTTCCAAGAGACCCAGTACTTC. This chain links TRBV11-2 with TRBJ2-5; the match to TRBD2 covers 10 bases. With 1 base clipped from V and 1 base from J, the junction kept 3 bases outside the gene matches. Germline-derived CDR1 and CDR2 are SGHAT and FQNNGV. The CDR3 runs to 16 residues.

The CDR3 loop is CASSESGGTTDTQYF. In nucleotides, the CDR3 is TGTGCCAGCAGTGAAAGCGGGGGAACCACAGATACGCAGTATTTT. The chain combines TRBV6-4 with TRBJ2-3; 8 bases line up with TRBD2. J was trimmed by 2 bases and V by 3 bases; bases with no gene match: 4. This CDR3 is built from 15 residues. Germline V gene lookup returns CDR1 MRHNA and CDR2 SNTAGT.

V and J are TRBV10-3 and TRBJ2-6, with D tentatively TRBD1 (5 bases). The CDR3 is 16 amino acids. Germline assignment: CDR1 ENHRY and CDR2 SYGVKD. Trimming removed 0 bases from V and 4 bases from J, with 10 bases in between. The CDR3 DNA reads TGTGCCATCAGTGAGTCGCAGGGCTTGGGGGCCAACGTCCTGACTTTC. Translated, it gives CAISESQGLGANVLTF.